The 29 T cell receptor beta chains listed next were all sequenced from one sample in a study of T cell responses to AZD1222 COVID-19 vaccine. Sequencing used immunoSEQ multiplex PCR; TCRdb keeps in-frame clones, though not all of them. In the table there are approximately 70,000 clones, roughly 85% of which are singletons. Specimen: peripheral blood, collected on day 0 of AZD1222 vaccination. The receptors here all came from an adult in good health.

The rearrangement links TRBV6-5 to TRBJ2-3; 8 bases are a match to TRBD1. The CDR3 sequence is 14 residues long. V was clipped by 6 bases and J by 3 bases; unmatched bases: 5. Germline CDR1 is MNHEY and CDR2 is SVGAGI. The CDR3: CASRKRTGTDTQYF. The CDR3, as DNA: TGTGCCAGCAGAAAGCGGACAGGGACAGATACGCAGTATTTT.

The chain uses TRBV9 and TRBJ1-5; D gene ambiguous. This CDR3 has 15 amino acids. V dropped 0 bases and J dropped 3 bases, with 10 bases sitting between them. Looked up from germline, CDR1 is SGDLS and CDR2 is YYNGEE. CDR3 DNA: TGTGCCAGCAGCGTAGCGGGTCACCTCAATCAGCCCCAGCATTTT. Translation gives CASSVAGHLNQPQHF.

The chain has TRBV6-6 and TRBJ2-1; TRBD2 matches at 8 bases. After removal of 4 bases from V and 6 bases from J, the junction contained 2 bases not matched to a gene. The CDR3 runs to 13 residues. Germline-derived CDR1 and CDR2 are MNHNY and SVGAGI (reference sequence). CDR3 nucleotides: TGTGCCAGCAGTTCTAGCGGGCTCAATGAGCAGTTCTTC. Translated: CASSSSGLNEQFF.

V usage is TRBV7-2 and J usage is TRBJ1-3; D may be TRBD1 (6 bases). Germline CDR1 and CDR2: SGHTA and FQGNSA. CDR3 length: 12 amino acids. Trimming shortened V by 10 bases and J by 4 bases, and 11 bases separated the two germline ends. CDR3: CATNTGGNTIYF. CDR3 nucleotides: TGTGCCACCAACACAGGGGGAAACACCATATATTTT.

This chain links TRBV7-8 with TRBJ2-7, with D possibly being TRBD2 (6 bases). This CDR3 is built from 12 residues. The germline V gene encodes CDR1 SGHVS and CDR2 FQNEAQ. Trimming pared 5 bases from V and 2 bases from J, leaving 7 bases between. DNA for the CDR3: TGTGCCAGCAGCCCGGGGGCCTACGAGCAGTACTTC. Encoded protein: CASSPGAYEQYF. Combining the CDR3 with reference TRBV7-8 and TRBJ2-7 gives the whole variable domain GAGVSQSPRYKVAKRGQDVALRCDPISGHVSLFWYQQALGQGPEFLTYFQNEAQLDKSGLPSDRFFAERPEGSVSTLKIQRTQQEDSAVYLCASSPGAYEQYFGPGTRLTVT.

This chain joins TRBV6-5 and TRBJ1-1; D unresolved. V was clipped by 6 bases and J by 2 bases, with 10 bases between them. The germline gives CDR1 MNHEY, CDR2 SVGAGI. CDR3 length equals 13 residues. CDR3 nucleotide sequence: TGTGCCAGCAGGCGGACCTTAAACACTGAAGCTTTCTTT. It codes for CASRRTLNTEAFF.

This sequence joins TRBV7-9 and TRBJ2-7; 8 bases line up with TRBD1. Germline CDR1 is SEHNR and CDR2 is FQNEAQ (reference sequence). V gave up 0 bases and J gave up 6 bases; unmatched junction bases: 7. This CDR3 has 15 residues. The CDR3 sequence: CASSLAGPGGGEQYF. CDR3 nucleotide sequence: TGTGCCAGCAGCTTAGCAGGTCCAGGGGGCGGCGAGCAGTACTTC.

This chain uses TRBV5-1 with TRBJ1-1; 8 bases match TRBD1. J gave up 4 bases and V 0 bases, and 2 bases lay outside the gene matches. Per the germline V gene, CDR1 is SGHRS and CDR2 is YFSETQ. CDR3 size: 14 residues. CDR3 region: CASSLEDRATEAFF. CDR3 coding DNA: TGCGCCAGCAGCTTGGAGGACAGGGCCACTGAAGCTTTCTTT.

The chain couples TRBV25-1 to TRBJ1-4; D perhaps matches TRBD1 (5 bases). The CDR3 totals 13 residues. Germline V CDR1 and CDR2: MGHDK, SYGVNS. V lost 1 base to trimming and J lost 14 bases, with 14 bases between them. In DNA, the CDR3 is TGTGCCAGCAGTGAATCTGGCAGGACATTCCTGTTTTTT. Protein: CASSESGRTFLFF.

This chain joins TRBV3-1 (or the pseudogene TRBV3-2) and TRBJ2-7; maybe TRBD2 (6 bases). The germline gives CDR1 LGHDT, CDR2 YNNKEL (reference sequence). With 9 bases removed from V and 2 bases from J, the gap between germline ends came to 17 bases. This CDR3 has 14 residues. The CDR3 nucleotides are TGTGCCAGTAAAGATCCGGGACTGACCTACGAGCAGTACTTC. Amino acid sequence: CASKDPGLTYEQYF.

This clone was seen once. V gene TRBV6-2 or TRBV6-3 combines with J gene TRBJ1-1; D remains unclear. From germline, CDR1 is MNHEY and CDR2 SVGEGT. With 2 bases removed from V and 0 bases from J, the gap between germline ends came to 10 bases. This CDR3 has 15 amino acids. CDR3 DNA: TGTGCCAGCAGTTACGATGTCAGGATGAACACTGAAGCTTTCTTT. It codes for CASSYDVRMNTEAFF.

As DNA, the CDR3 is TGTGCCAGCAGCCCTAGCGGCCCCCTCGGCTACACCTTC. It yields the protein CASSPSGPLGYTF. V and J are TRBV11-2 and TRBJ1-2; no reliable D call. CDR1 is SGHAT and CDR2 is FQNNGV in the germline V gene. The CDR3 covers 13 residues. Trimming cost V 5 bases and J 8 bases, with 15 bases left between them.

This chain connects TRBV5-1 to TRBJ2-7; D assignment may be TRBD1 or TRBD2 (5 bases each). CDR1 and CDR2 from the germline V gene are SGHRS and YFSETQ. V was clipped by 4 bases and J by 1 base, with 18 bases between them. This CDR3 has 16 residues. This chain's CDR3 is CASSPLMGDGSYEQYF. The DNA of the CDR3 is TGCGCCAGCAGCCCGTTGATGGGGGATGGGTCCTACGAGCAGTACTTC.

The chain links TRBV28 to TRBJ1-2; 7 bases line up with TRBD1. The length of the CDR3 is 11 residues. CDR1 is MDHEN and CDR2 is SYDVKM in the germline V gene. J gave up 12 bases and V 5 bases, and 6 bases lay outside the gene matches. The CDR3 nucleotides read TGTGCCAGCAGTATACAGGGGTTTCACACCTTC. It encodes CASSIQGFHTF.

This clone was detected a few times. This sequence joins TRBV28 and TRBJ2-5, with D possibly called TRBD1 or TRBD2 (5 bases each). The CDR3 extends over 15 amino acids. The V end lost 2 bases, the J end lost 5 bases, and 15 bases lay between the germline ends. Germline assignment: CDR1 MDHEN and CDR2 SYDVKM. The CDR3: CASSLPDTPGETQYF. CDR3 coding DNA: TGTGCCAGCAGTTTACCGGACACCCCGGGGGAGACCCAGTACTTC.

The chain has TRBV9 and TRBJ1-3; perhaps TRBD1 as D (5 bases). V lost 1 base, J lost 0 bases, and 14 bases lay in between. The CDR3 spans 17 residues. Germline lookup yields CDR1 SGDLS and CDR2 YYNGEE. The CDR3 region has the DNA TGTGCCAGCAGCGTACGAGGGACGGCCAACTCTGGAAACACCATATATTTT. Protein: CASSVRGTANSGNTIYF.

The V and J genes are TRBV4-1 and TRBJ1-5; tentative D call: TRBD1 (6 bases). Germline CDR1 MGHRA, CDR2 YSYEKL. The CDR3 is 14 amino acids. V lost 3 bases and J lost 4, with 10 bases in between. CDR3 DNA sequence: TGCGCCAGCAGCCAGGGGGGCTCGAATCAGCCCCAGCATTTT. Protein product: CASSQGGSNQPQHF.

The rearrangement joins TRBV3-1 (or the pseudogene TRBV3-2) to TRBJ1-1, with D perhaps matching TRBD1 (5 bases). CDR1 is LGHDT, CDR2 YNNKEL, per germline (reference sequence). V was clipped by 4 bases and J by 2 bases, with 11 bases between them. The CDR3 loop spans 14 amino acids. CDR3 sequence reads: CASSPEDRNTEAFF. CDR3 DNA: TGTGCCAGCAGCCCCGAAGACAGAAACACTGAAGCTTTCTTT.

The chain recombines TRBV9 with TRBJ1-4; D is ambiguous. Germline lookup yields CDR1 SGDLS and CDR2 YYNGEE. The CDR3 runs to 15 residues. Trimming took off 0 bases at V and 4 bases at J, with 10 bases between the two ends. The CDR3 sequence is CASSVAGQRNEKLFF. CDR3 nucleotides: TGTGCCAGCAGCGTAGCTGGGCAGCGTAATGAAAAACTGTTTTTT.

This clone turned up a few times. The chain combines TRBV28 with TRBJ1-5, with D possibly being TRBD1 (5 bases). This CDR3 comprises 12 residues. Germline lookup yields CDR1 MDHEN and CDR2 SYDVKM. Trimming shortened V by 3 bases and J by 9 bases, and 9 bases separated the two germline ends. The DNA for the CDR3 is TGTGCCAGCAGTTTCGGGGGTGGGCCCCAGCATTTT. This encodes CASSFGGGPQHF.

The chain uses TRBV3-1 (or the pseudogene TRBV3-2) and TRBJ2-7, with D perhaps matching TRBD1 (6 bases). The germline V gene has CDR1 LGHDT and CDR2 YNNKEL (reference sequence). Between the trimmed V and J ends, which lost 4 bases and 2 bases, there was a span of 12 bases. The CDR3 spans 14 residues. The CDR3 protein is CASSPTRDTYEQYF. The CDR3 DNA reads as TGTGCCAGCAGCCCGACCCGGGACACCTACGAGCAGTACTTC.

This clone was seen only once. The J gene is TRBJ2-7, the V gene TRBV4-2; D is ambiguous. V was shortened by 0 bases and J by 6 bases, with 12 bases between the two germline ends. Germline V CDR1 and CDR2: LGHNA, YNFKEQ. The CDR3 sequence is 14 residues long. In DNA, the CDR3 is TGTGCCAGCAGCCAAGATCAGTTCAGCTCCGAGCAGTACTTC. It is translated as CASSQDQFSSEQYF.

DNA for the CDR3: TGTGCCAGCAGTGTGGGACAGGGCCTCTCCTACGAGCAGTACTTC. Protein product: CASSVGQGLSYEQYF. The chain has TRBV2 and TRBJ2-7; 9 positions agree with TRBD1. The V gene's germline CDR1 is SNHLY and CDR2 FYNNEI. The CDR3 has 15 residues. Trimming at V came to 4 bases and at J to 0 bases, leaving 4 bases not matched to a gene. Filled out from reference TRBV2 and TRBJ2-7, the complete variable domain reads EPEVTQTPSHQVTQMGQEVILRCVPISNHLYFYWYRQILGQKVEFLVSFYNNEISEKSEIFDDQFSVERPDGSNFTLKIRSTKLEDSAMYFCASSVGQGLSYEQYFGPGTRLTVT.

This clone has a single count. J is TRBJ2-5 and V is TRBV10-3, with a weak D call TRBD1 (5 bases). CDR1 and CDR2 from the germline V gene are ENHRY and SYGVKD. Trimming left V 3 bases short and J 0 bases short, with 11 bases between. The CDR3 covers 15 residues. The DNA for the CDR3 is TGTGCCATCAGTGACATTTCAGGGTACCAAGAGACCCAGTACTTC. This codes for CAISDISGYQETQYF.

The CDR3 nucleotides read TGTGCCAGCAGGACACTAGCGGGGGGTTTTTGGAATGAGCAGTTCTTC. This sequence encodes CASRTLAGGFWNEQFF. The V and J genes are TRBV2 and TRBJ2-1; the match to TRBD2 covers 12 bases. V was pared by 6 bases and J by 7 bases, with 10 bases of the junction left unmatched. Germline CDR1 SNHLY, CDR2 FYNNEI. The CDR3 has 16 amino acids. The variable domain in full, completed from reference TRBV2 and TRBJ2-1, reads EPEVTQTPSHQVTQMGQEVILRCVPISNHLYFYWYRQILGQKVEFLVSFYNNEISEKSEIFDDQFSVERPDGSNFTLKIRSTKLEDSAMYFCASRTLAGGFWNEQFFGPGTRLTVL.

Comments on this clone: A read error may account for a junction end that differs from germline. The rearrangement links TRBV15 to TRBJ2-7; 7 bases are a match to TRBD1. The germline CDR1 and CDR2 sequences are LNHNV and YYDKDF (reference sequence). The CDR3 totals 14 residues. The CDR3 reads CATSRDRASYEQYF. CDR3 coding DNA: TGTGCCACCAGCCGAGACAGGGCCTCCTACGAGCAGTACTTC.

The genes are TRBV9 and TRBJ2-3, with D perhaps matching TRBD2 (5 bases). V lost 4 bases to trimming and J lost 2 bases, with 11 bases between them. Germline V lookup: CDR1 SGDLS, CDR2 YYNGEE. CDR3 length: 14 amino acids. Here the CDR3 reads CASSPEGYTDTQYF. The CDR3 bases are TGTGCCAGCAGCCCAGAGGGTTACACAGATACGCAGTATTTT.

V is TRBV12-3 or TRBV12-4 and J is TRBJ2-7, with unresolved D. The CDR3 totals 12 residues. V lost 3 bases to trimming and J lost 4 bases, with 7 bases between them. The CDR3 region has the DNA TGTGCCAGCAGTTTCGGCGGATACGAGCAGTACTTC. Translated: CASSFGGYEQYF.

For the CDR3, the DNA is TGTGCCAGTAGTCAGGACGGGTTCTATGGCTACACCTTC. It yields the protein CASSQDGFYGYTF. The chain joins TRBV19 to TRBJ1-2, with D unresolved. Germline assignment: CDR1 LNHDA and CDR2 SQIVND (reference sequence). The V end lost 5 bases, the J end lost 4 bases, and 11 bases lay between the germline ends. The CDR3 consists of 13 residues.